These 16 T cell receptor beta chains originate from one sample sequenced in a study of shared clonotypes between healthy human individuals (dated by TCRdb to 2018 to 2021). Libraries were constructed by the immunoSEQ multiplex PCR assay. Drawn from immuneACCESS, this table holds only the in-frame rearrangements with V and J called that TCRdb kept. Clones are partly lost; checked studies trace under half to an unresolved V gene and leave the rest unexplained. This sample has about 820,000 clones in its table, and roughly 92% of those were observed once. About 25% of the sample goes to the ten largest clones. CD8 naive samples were CD45RO-negative cells positively selected for CCR7, giving a CD45RA+CCR7+ population that excluded TemRA cells. The specimen was naive CD8+ T cells sorted from blood. The cell subset or site label of this sample denotes: CD45RA+CCR7+. The receptor source for this set is a young man in good health.

This rearrangement joins TRBV28 to TRBJ2-7; D is ambiguous. The CDR3 length is 13 residues. The germline CDR1 and CDR2 sequences are MDHEN and SYDVKM. V dropped 5 bases and J dropped 0 bases, with 8 bases sitting between them. For the CDR3, the DNA is TGTGCCAGCAGTGAAGTGAACTCCTACGAGCAGTACTTC. As protein: CASSEVNSYEQYF.

The chain is built from TRBV7-6 and TRBJ1-2, with D unresolved. This CDR3 contains 18 residues. CDR1 SGHVS and CDR2 FNYEAQ come from the germline V gene. Trimming removed 5 bases at V and 2 bases at J, with 24 bases between. CDR3 DNA sequence: TGTGCCAGCAGCGACCGCGGATTTGGAGTAGGTGGCAACTATGGCTACACCTTC. Protein product: CASSDRGFGVGGNYGYTF.

This clone was seen just once. This sample includes further DNA sequences coding for the same CDR3. The chain couples TRBV27 to TRBJ2-1; no definite D call. Germline V gene data show CDR1 as MNHEY and CDR2 as SMNVEV (reference sequence). The ends were cut back, 6 bases at V and 6 bases at J, with 9 bases in the middle. The CDR3 runs 12 residues. The CDR3 loop is CASSFSGNEQFF. CDR3 nucleotide sequence: TGTGCCAGCAGCTTTTCGGGCAATGAGCAGTTCTTC.

This chain joins TRBV10-3 and TRBJ1-1; D perhaps matches TRBD1 (6 bases). Trimming pared 0 bases from V and 7 bases from J, leaving 21 bases between. This CDR3 has 17 residues. Germline assignment: CDR1 ENHRY and CDR2 SYGVKD. CDR3 coding DNA: TGTGCCATCAGTGAGTCAAAAGGAAACAGGGAAACCGATGAAGCTTTCTTT. It specifies CAISESKGNRETDEAFF.

V and J are TRBV7-9 and TRBJ2-1, with a tentative D call TRBD2 (6 bases). Germline CDR1 is SEHNR and CDR2 is FQNEAQ (reference sequence). CDR3 size: 15 residues. The V end was cut by 5 bases, the J end by 6 bases, with 17 bases between. In DNA form, the CDR3 reads TGTGCCAGCAGCAGACCCACCGGGAGTCTCAATGAGCAGTTCTTC. Translated, it gives CASSRPTGSLNEQFF.

The chain combines TRBV9 with TRBJ2-5, with TRBD1 matching over 7 bases. J gave up 5 bases and V 3 bases, and 7 bases lay outside the gene matches. The CDR3 spans 14 residues. Germline V gives CDR1 SGDLS, CDR2 YYNGEE. For the CDR3, the DNA is TGTGCCAGCAGCGCTACAGGGGCCGCGGAGACCCAGTACTTC. It codes for CASSATGAAETQYF.

The rearrangement joins TRBV28 to TRBJ1-3, with D possibly TRBD1 on 5 matching bases. The CDR3 is 23 residues long. Between the trimmed V and J ends, which lost 4 bases and 0 bases, there was a span of 34 bases. CDR1 MDHEN and CDR2 SYDVKM come from the germline V gene. The CDR3 region has the DNA TGTGCCAGCAGTTATGAACCAATGGCAGGGACTGGACCTAAGATGGTCTCTGGAAACACCATATATTTT. This codes for CASSYEPMAGTGPKMVSGNTIYF.

This sequence joins TRBV5-1 and TRBJ2-4, with 8 bases lining up with TRBD1. Trimming cost V 0 bases and J 1 base; bases outside gene matches: 3. The germline gives CDR1 SGHRS, CDR2 YFSETQ. This CDR3 contains 16 residues. The CDR3 nucleotides read TGCGCCAGCAGCTTGGCCAGGGGGCCGGCCAAAAACATTCAGTACTTC. Amino acids: CASSLARGPAKNIQYF.

J is TRBJ2-1 and V is TRBV7-8, with 7 bases that match TRBD2. J lost 5 bases, V lost 5 bases, and 9 bases had no gene match. This CDR3 has 15 residues. CDR1 is SGHVS and CDR2 is FQNEAQ in the germline V gene. Here the CDR3 DNA reads TGTGCCAGCAGCCGCGCCTTGGGACTACACAATGAGCAGTTCTTC. The encoded protein is CASSRALGLHNEQFF. The complete variable domain, with remaining parts taken from reference TRBV7-8 and TRBJ2-1, reads GAGVSQSPRYKVAKRGQDVALRCDPISGHVSLFWYQQALGQGPEFLTYFQNEAQLDKSGLPSDRFFAERPEGSVSTLKIQRTQQEDSAVYLCASSRALGLHNEQFFGPGTRLTVL.

This chain uses TRBV6-1 with TRBJ2-7, with 7 positions matching TRBD1. Germline V gene sequence: CDR1 MNHNS, CDR2 SASEGT. This CDR3 region has 13 residues. The V and J ends lost 5 bases and 4 bases, in that order; junction bases with no gene match: 5. CDR3 amino acids: CASSTRDRYEQYF. Here the CDR3 DNA reads TGTGCCAGCAGTACACGGGACAGATACGAGCAGTACTTC.

This clone was picked up a small number of times. This chain joins TRBV4-3 and TRBJ2-1; no clear D gene. CDR1 is LGHNA and CDR2 is YSLEER in the germline V gene. This CDR3 is built from 14 residues. Trimming left V 1 base short and J 7 bases short, with 11 bases between. The CDR3 DNA is TGCGCCAGCAGCCAAGCAGTCAATCCAAATGAGCAGTTCTTC. Protein product: CASSQAVNPNEQFF.

V gene TRBV7-2 combines with J gene TRBJ1-2, with 7 bases that match TRBD1. Losses at the gene ends were 10 bases for V and 4 bases for J; bases not matched to a gene: 18. Looked up from germline, CDR1 is SGHTA and CDR2 is FQGNSA. CDR3 length: 16 amino acids. The CDR3 here is CAIPVPGQKLGYGYTF. The CDR3 bases are TGTGCCATCCCTGTTCCGGGACAGAAGCTTGGCTATGGCTACACCTTC.

The chain links TRBV5-6 to TRBJ2-5; D possibly corresponds to TRBD1 (6 bases). CDR3 size: 16 residues. Per the germline V gene, CDR1 is SGHDT and CDR2 is YYEEEE. Trimming cost V 5 bases and J 0 bases, with 17 bases left between them. CDR3 DNA sequence: TGTGCCAGCAGTATGGGGGCAGGCATTTACCAAGAGACCCAGTACTTC. The encoded protein is CASSMGAGIYQETQYF. The full variable domain, in which reference TRBV5-6 and TRBJ2-5 provide the parts outside the CDR3, is DAGVTQSPTHLIKTRGQQVTLRCSPKSGHDTVSWYQQALGQGPQFIFQYYEEEERQRGNFPDRFSGHQFPNYSSELNVNALLLGDSALYLCASSMGAGIYQETQYFGPGTRLLVL.

This clone was counted once. The rearrangement links TRBV27 to TRBJ2-7, with 7 bases matching TRBD1. Germline V gene data show CDR1 as MNHEY and CDR2 as SMNVEV (reference sequence). The CDR3 has 14 residues. V dropped 5 bases and J dropped 4; count of bases not matched to a gene: 8. The CDR3 spells CASSPNRGLYEQYF. The CDR3 bases are TGTGCCAGCAGTCCCAATAGGGGGCTATACGAGCAGTACTTC.

The chain recombines TRBV19 with TRBJ2-3; the D gene is possibly TRBD2 (5 bases). Germline lookup yields CDR1 LNHDA and CDR2 SQIVND (reference sequence). The CDR3 totals 12 residues. Trimming cost V 6 bases and J 5 bases, with 9 bases left between them. The CDR3 nucleotides are TGTGCCAGTAGCCCTGAGGGAGATACGCAGTATTTT. It translates to CASSPEGDTQYF.

The chain joins TRBV2 to TRBJ1-5, with 7 bases lining up with TRBD1. Germline V CDR1 and CDR2: SNHLY, FYNNEI. V was pared by 8 bases and J by 0 bases, with 10 bases of the junction left unmatched. The CDR3 sequence is 16 residues long. CDR3 loop: CASARGGWNSNQPQHF. The CDR3 region has the DNA TGTGCCAGCGCCAGGGGGGGCTGGAATAGCAATCAGCCCCAGCATTTT.